The table lists the clone carrying this T cell receptor (beta chain) with a few counts. No antigen is known for it. The donors comprised healthy bone marrow donors. These data come from a study of cytomegalovirus exposure and HLA in healthy donors. Regarding the study as a whole: Clonal expansion was found to be greater in HLA-associated TCR beta chains than in equally common others in a later analysis.

Primers included in the PCR were 60 Vbeta and 13 Jbeta primers. Measured with immunoSEQ multiplex PCR; TCRdb has only the in-frame clones, and not every one. The data show fewer than 250,000 clones, with about four fifths seen just once and 2.5% to 3% held by the top ten. CDR3 length: 14 residues. V dropped 0 bases and J dropped 8 bases, with 14 bases sitting between them. The germline CDR1 and CDR2 sequences are SGDLS and YYNGEE. Sequenced material: PBMCs. This sequence was found in a man aged 25 to 45 in good health and CMV-seronegative. The chain carries TRBV9 and TRBJ1-2; no clear D gene. The CDR3 coding sequence is TGTGCCAGCAGCGTAGTGGCTGAGCCCAGGGGCTACACCTTC. The encoded protein is CASSVVAEPRGYTF.